This T cell receptor beta chain appears in the sequencing data of a study of T-cell reconstitution after alpha-beta-depleted transplantation in children. For TCRbeta, the library was prepared with unique molecular identifiers. MiXCR, run by TCRdb on the PCR reads, gives a single entry per CDR3 protein. The table has nearly 550,000 distinct CDR3 sequences, around 19% seen once; the top ten hold about 3.1%. CDR1 is SGHAT and CDR2 is FQNNGV in the germline V gene. The CDR3 is 15 residues long. V shed 3 bases, J shed 3 bases, and the junction held 5 bases outside the gene matches. The clonotype originates from a human donor who donated a stem cell graft to a child with acute lymphoblastic leukemia. The sample here was PBMCs from the stem cell graft donor, taken from the stem cell graft. The chain uses TRBV11-2 and TRBJ2-3, with 8 bases aligning to TRBD2. The CDR3 loop reads CASSLSGSVTDTQYF. The DNA of the CDR3 is TGTGCCAGCAGCTTGAGCGGGAGCGTTACAGATACGCAGTATTTT.